At least ten counts were recorded for the clone carrying this TCR beta chain. Its antigen remains unidentified. The data were taken from a study of T-cell reconstitution after alpha-beta-depleted transplantation in children. General study findings and limits: T-cell numbers and diversity one year post-transplant derived largely from freshly generated T cells. Two months or so post-transplant, alpha-beta T cells reportedly derived from several hundred expanded graft clones. Recipient T cells and thymic progenitors that survived were the source of the high TCRbeta diversity seen at day 60 in some patients.

A TCRbeta library incorporating unique molecular identifiers was prepared. From the PCR reads, TCRdb called clonotypes with MiXCR, one entry per CDR3 protein. The table includes more than 500,000 distinct CDR3 sequences, around 10% detected once. The CDR3 runs 16 residues. CDR1 is SGHRS and CDR2 is YFSETQ in the germline V gene. V shed 0 bases and J 4 bases; nucleotides not matched to a gene: 4. This clonotype was sampled from a female patient aged 2-10 years who had a stem cell transplant for aplastic anemia, so the T cells may come from the graft donor. The specimen comprised PBMCs, mostly from graft donor cells, sampled 180 days after TCRalphabeta/CD19-depleted stem cell transplant. The chain joins TRBV5-1 to TRBJ2-1; TRBD1 matches 10 bases. The CDR3 DNA follows: TGCGCCAGCAGCTTGGGCCGGGACAGGGGTTACAATGAGCAGTTCTTC. It codes for CASSLGRDRGYNEQFF.